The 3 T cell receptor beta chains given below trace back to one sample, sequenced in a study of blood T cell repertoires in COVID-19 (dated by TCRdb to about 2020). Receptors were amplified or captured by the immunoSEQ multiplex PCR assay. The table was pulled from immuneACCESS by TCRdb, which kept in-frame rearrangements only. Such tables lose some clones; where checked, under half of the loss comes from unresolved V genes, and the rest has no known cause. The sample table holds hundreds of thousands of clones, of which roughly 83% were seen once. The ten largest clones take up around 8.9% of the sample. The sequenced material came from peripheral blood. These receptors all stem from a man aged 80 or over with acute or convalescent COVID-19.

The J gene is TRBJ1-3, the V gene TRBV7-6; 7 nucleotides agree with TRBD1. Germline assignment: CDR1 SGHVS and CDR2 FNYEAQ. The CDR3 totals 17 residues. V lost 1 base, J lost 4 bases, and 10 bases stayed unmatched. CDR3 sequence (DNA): TGTGCCAGCAGCTTAGGAGCAGTGACAGGGATCGGAAACACCATATATTTT. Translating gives CASSLGAVTGIGNTIYF. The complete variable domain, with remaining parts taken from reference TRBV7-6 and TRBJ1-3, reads GAGVSQSPRYKVTKRGQDVALRCDPISGHVSLYWYRQALGQGPEFLTYFNYEAQQDKSGLPNDRFSAERPEGSISTLTIQRTEQRDSAMYRCASSLGAVTGIGNTIYFGEGSWLTVV.

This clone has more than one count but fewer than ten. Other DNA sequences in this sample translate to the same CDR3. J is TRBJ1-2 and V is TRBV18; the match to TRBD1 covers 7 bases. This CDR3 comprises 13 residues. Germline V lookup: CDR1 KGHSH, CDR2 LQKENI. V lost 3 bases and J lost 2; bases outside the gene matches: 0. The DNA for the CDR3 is TGTGCCAGCTCACCGACAGGGAACTATGGCTACACCTTC. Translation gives CASSPTGNYGYTF.

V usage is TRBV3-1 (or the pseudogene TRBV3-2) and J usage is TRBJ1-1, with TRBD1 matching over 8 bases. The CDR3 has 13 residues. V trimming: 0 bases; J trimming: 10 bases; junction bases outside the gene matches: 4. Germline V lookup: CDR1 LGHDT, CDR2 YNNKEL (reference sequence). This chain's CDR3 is CASSQDLTGAAFF. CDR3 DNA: TGTGCCAGCAGCCAAGATCTGACAGGGGCAGCTTTCTTT.